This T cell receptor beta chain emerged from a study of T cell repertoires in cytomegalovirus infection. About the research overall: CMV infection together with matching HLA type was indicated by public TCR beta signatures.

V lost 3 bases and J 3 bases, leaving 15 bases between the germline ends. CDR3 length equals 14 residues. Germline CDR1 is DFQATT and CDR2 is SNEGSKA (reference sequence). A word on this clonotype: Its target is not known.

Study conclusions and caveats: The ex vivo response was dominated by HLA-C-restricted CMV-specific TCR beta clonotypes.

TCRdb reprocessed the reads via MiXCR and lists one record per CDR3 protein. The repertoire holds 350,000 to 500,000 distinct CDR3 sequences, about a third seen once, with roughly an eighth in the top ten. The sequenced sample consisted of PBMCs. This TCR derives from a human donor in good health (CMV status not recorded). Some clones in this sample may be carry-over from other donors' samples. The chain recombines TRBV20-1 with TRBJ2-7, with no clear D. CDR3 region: CSARFSEASYEQYF. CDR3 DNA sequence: TGCAGTGCTAGGTTCTCCGAAGCGAGCTACGAGCAGTACTTC.